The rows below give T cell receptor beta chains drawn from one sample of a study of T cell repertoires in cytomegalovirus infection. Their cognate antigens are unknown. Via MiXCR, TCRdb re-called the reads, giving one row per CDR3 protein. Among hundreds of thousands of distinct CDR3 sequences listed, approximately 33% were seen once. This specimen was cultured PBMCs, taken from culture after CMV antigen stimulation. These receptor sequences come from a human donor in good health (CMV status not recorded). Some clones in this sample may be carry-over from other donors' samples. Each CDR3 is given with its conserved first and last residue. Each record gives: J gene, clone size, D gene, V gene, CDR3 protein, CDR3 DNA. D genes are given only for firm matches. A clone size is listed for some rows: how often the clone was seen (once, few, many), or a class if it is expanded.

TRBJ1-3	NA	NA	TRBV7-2	CASSPARRPPSGNTIYF	TGTGCCAGCAGCCCCGCTCGGCGGCCTCCCTCTGGAAACACCATATATTTT
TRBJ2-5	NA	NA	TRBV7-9	CASSLKLDETQYF	TGTGCCAGCAGCTTAAAATTGGACGAGACCCAGTACTTC
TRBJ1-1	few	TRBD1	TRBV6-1	CASSVTGAHTEAFF	TGTGCCAGCAGTGTTACAGGGGCCCACACTGAAGCTTTCTTT
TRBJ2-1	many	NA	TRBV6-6	CASSYEGSSYNEQFF	TGTGCCAGCAGTTACGAGGGTTCCTCGTACAATGAGCAGTTCTTC
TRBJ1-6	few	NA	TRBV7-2	CASGPSYNSPLHF	TGTGCCAGCGGGCCTAGCTATAATTCACCCCTCCACTTT
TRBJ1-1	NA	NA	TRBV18	CASSPGRRYEAFF	TGTGCCAGCTCACCAGGAAGGCGGTATGAAGCTTTCTTT
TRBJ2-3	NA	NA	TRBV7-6	CASSLLLQDTQYF	TGTGCCAGCAGCTTACTCCTCCAAGATACGCAGTATTTT
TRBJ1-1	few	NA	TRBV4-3	CASSQSQVNTEAFF	TGCGCCAGCAGCCAAAGTCAGGTGAACACTGAAGCTTTCTTT
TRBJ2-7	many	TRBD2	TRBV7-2	CASSTLAGVSYEQYF	TGTGCCAGCAGTACCCTAGCGGGCGTCTCCTACGAGCAGTACTTC
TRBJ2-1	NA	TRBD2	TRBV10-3	CATLAGTYNEQFF	TGTGCCACCCTAGCGGGAACCTACAATGAGCAGTTCTTC
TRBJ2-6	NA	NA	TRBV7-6	CASSDGANVLTF	TGTGCCAGCAGCGATGGGGCCAACGTCCTGACTTTC
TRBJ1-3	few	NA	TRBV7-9	CASSPEMSGNTIYF	TGTGCCAGCAGTCCAGAGATGTCTGGAAACACCATATATTTT
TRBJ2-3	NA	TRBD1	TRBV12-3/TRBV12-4	CASSWAGQGTDTQYF	TGTGCCAGCAGTTGGGCGGGACAGGGTACAGATACGCAGTATTTT
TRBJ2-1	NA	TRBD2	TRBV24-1	CATSAAGGPNYNEQFF	TGTGCCACCAGTGCAGCGGGAGGTCCCAACTACAATGAGCAGTTCTTC
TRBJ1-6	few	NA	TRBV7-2	CASSWGQHYNSPLHF	TGTGCCAGCAGCTGGGGGCAGCATTATAATTCACCCCTCCACTTT
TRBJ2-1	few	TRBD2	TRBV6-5	CASSYRLAGGYYNEQFF	TGTGCCAGCAGTTATCGACTAGCGGGAGGTTACTACAATGAGCAGTTCTTC
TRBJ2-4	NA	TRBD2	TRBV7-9	CASSVQLEVGLAATGAKNIQYF	TGTGCCAGCAGCGTACAACTAGAAGTGGGACTAGCGGCAACGGGAGCCAAAAACATTCAGTACTTC
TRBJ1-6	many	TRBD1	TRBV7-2	CASSYRGLGYSPLHF	TGTGCCAGCAGCTACAGGGGCCTTGGGTATTCACCCCTCCACTTT
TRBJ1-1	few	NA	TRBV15	CATSFRGRTEAFF	TGTGCCACCAGCTTCAGGGGTCGGACTGAAGCTTTCTTT
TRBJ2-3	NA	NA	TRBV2	CASLAGEEDTQYF	TGTGCCAGCCTAGCAGGGGAGGAAGATACGCAGTATTTT